The present entry profiles one T cell receptor (beta chain) with its context. No antigen is known for it. Per-nucleotide qualities are absent, and no much larger clonotype sits a single base away. Using the deep immunoSEQ assay, TCR CDR3 regions were amplified from genomic DNA by multiplex PCR. Genomic DNA extracted from each cell subset was distributed evenly over all wells of several immunoSEQ 96-well plates, and each plate served as one replicate. For sorted subsets, around 0.2 ug genomic DNA, equal to tens of thousands of T cell genomes, was loaded into each replicate PCR. The purified libraries were quantified using a Qubit 3.0 fluorometer, sized with a Bioanalyzer 2100, and then quantified again using the KAPA Library Quantification kit. Each immunoSEQ 96-well plate was sequenced on its own single-read 150-cycle Illumina NextSeq 550 flow cell. For the original study's pipeline: Because the immunoSEQ output included only junctional sequences and no quality scores, the filtering could not be the same as the filtering used for full-length reads. Sequences were annotated with PyIR, a Python wrapper for IgBLAST v1.9, and V/J genes and CDR3 were assigned using IMGT germline references. Reads were filtered out if the reads had weak V/J assignments (E-value above 1e-6), no CDR3, stop codons, out-of-frame junctions, or ambiguous translated residues. V3J clonotypes were defined as sequences sharing an identical inferred V gene, J gene, and CDR3 amino acid sequence. Percentage overlap between repertoires was calculated by dividing the number of shared unique clonotypes by the size of the smaller repertoire. RTK rarefaction, the Chao1 estimator, and Recon v2.1 estimates of unobserved clonotypes were used to assess repertoire richness. For all TCRbeta clonotypes obtained by the gDNA method from four donors, generation probabilities were computed with OLGA. TCRdb took this table from immuneACCESS and kept in-frame rearrangements with V and J called. Such tables lack part of the clones; where checked against another copy, unresolved V genes explain under half of the gap, and the rest is unexplained. Clone size and the V and J calls come from that table; the DNA yielded D and trimming. Present in this sample are about 750,000 clones, nearly 95% of which were seen just once. More than 20% of the sample belongs to the ten largest clones.

The sample belongs to a study of shared clonotypes between healthy human individuals (dated by TCRdb to 2020 to 2021). The study in broad terms: The cohort included a few men and a couple of women between 18 and 49 years of age. For each donor, CD4 naive and CD4 memory were each run on three plates, CD8 naive on two plates, and CD8 memory on one plate. To estimate repertoire size and how much clonotypes are shared between individuals, the study performed deep sequencing of blood TCR repertoires from roughly five healthy adults. Libraries were prepared and TCR repertoires were sequenced by different laboratories using diverse techniques, in order to increase sequencing depth and limit assay-specific biases. Leukapheresis yielded between about 0.94 and 9 billion PBMCs per donor. The full study reports these points: Because the study included a small number of donors, the genetic and exposure-history diversity represented was limited. Pairwise subsampling led to the expectation that sequencing depth would affect the degree of clonotype sharing among donors. Compared with non-shared clonotypes, the clonotypes found in all four sorted-subset donors had higher generation probabilities. Larger estimated clonotype richness was generally found for naive subsets than for memory subsets. When a few donors were compared, the shared fraction of clonotypes was around 5% for naive CD4, roughly 3.4% for naive CD8, 2.3% for memory CD4, and 0.4% for memory CD8. Even with the large sequencing depth, rarefaction of the sorted-subset datasets indicated that sequencing was incomplete. Sampling was restricted to blood, and TCR repertoires in tissues likely differ from the TCR repertoires found in blood.

The CDR1 and CDR2 encoded by the germline V gene are MDHEN and SYDVKM. The junction carries 18 bases between V and J, which are trimmed by 8 bases and 7 bases respectively. The CDR3 holds 13 amino acids from the cysteine to the phenylalanine. CDR3 DNA is the only sequence kept; it has 39 bases, read in frame from the first base. CD8 naive samples were CD45RO-negative cells positively selected for CCR7, giving a CD45RA+CCR7+ population that excluded TemRA cells. The donors were healthy, HIV-negative adults who had no recently reported acute infections or vaccinations. Every donor was a Caucasian adult residing in Nashville, Tennessee, USA. Blood was collected by leukapheresis, and PBMCs were isolated by Ficoll-Histopaque density gradient centrifugation and then cryopreserved in liquid nitrogen vapor phase. Purity and quantity of every magnetically sorted T cell population were checked by analytical flow cytometry. From each sorted fraction, genomic DNA was isolated and quantified by UV absorbance on a Nanodrop 2000c.

Sequenced sample: naive CD8+ T cells sorted from blood. The cell subset or site label, as the study defines it: CD45RA+CCR7+. The chain was built from TRBV28 and TRBJ2-7, with the identity of the D gene unclear. This receptor was taken from a man aged 30 to 45 in good health. The CDR3 reads CASYANQESEQYF. In nucleotide form, the sequence is TGTGCCAGCTACGCCAATCAAGAGTCTGAGCAGTACTTC.